The sequence of this T cell receptor beta chain was determined in a study of beta chain features in type 1 diabetes. Whole-study findings and limits: Patients' naive, central memory and Treg TCRB repertoires seemed closer to one another than those of healthy donors.

A note on this clone: Its antigen is as yet unknown.

Expressed TCRB transcripts were sequenced because the entire RNA isolate underwent reverse transcription. Sequenced by immunoSEQ multiplex PCR; TCRdb stores in-frame clones only, minus some. The data show a few hundred thousand clones, approximately 10% seen once. There are 15 residues in the CDR3. Looked up from germline, CDR1 is MGHRA and CDR2 is YSYEKL. V was shortened by 3 bases and J by 3 bases, with 14 bases between the two germline ends. This chain uses TRBV4-1 with TRBJ1-2; D may be TRBD1 (6 bases). Sequencing was carried out using central memory CD4+ T cells from blood. This clonotype was sampled from a man in his late teens or twenties in good health. The CDR3 here is CASSHGSGEDYGYTF. The CDR3 nucleotides are TGCGCCAGCAGCCACGGTTCAGGGGAGGACTATGGCTACACCTTC.